This entry is about one T cell receptor (beta chain). Its antigen target is currently unknown. There are no base qualities to consult, and no much larger clone falls within one base. V and J are truncated by 4 bases and 6 bases respectively, leaving an intervening sequence of 13 bases. CDR1 and CDR2, looked up from the germline V gene, are MDHEN and SYDVKM. The CDR3, cysteine through phenylalanine, is 13 amino acids long. CDR3 DNA is the only sequence kept; it has 39 bases, read in frame from the first base. This sample stems from a study of graft-versus-host responses after intestinal transplantation (dated by TCRdb to the early 2020s). Concerning the study at large: Recipients received multivisceral, liver-intestinal, or isolated intestinal transplants. Graft-versus-host and host-versus-graft alloreactive T cell clones were tracked in the graft, circulation and bone marrow after intestinal transplantation using bulk TCR-beta CDR3 sequencing. Every recipient was given anti-thymocyte globulin induction, followed by roughly 3 years of maintenance tacrolimus and steroids. To identify alloreactive clones, pre-transplant mixed lymphocyte reaction products were sequenced and then compared with unstimulated pre-transplant donor and recipient T cells. Instead of going to the commercial service, samples from a few later patients were sequenced in-house on an Illumina MiSeq and processed with MiXCR. A cohort of 24 intestinal transplant recipients, including one retransplant, was enrolled, and a few patients lacking pretransplant specimens were excluded. Donor T cell macrochimerism was defined as a peak of at least 4% donor T cells among recipient peripheral blood mononuclear cells. Beyond this particular receptor, the publication reports: The relatively low number and heterogeneity of intestinal transplant patients limited the conclusions. In the allografts of patients with donor T cell macrochimerism, GvH to HvG T cell clonal ratios were high. Early after transplant, peak levels of circulating GvH clones were associated with declines in HvG clones. GvH clones were detected in recipient bone marrow, and some appeared earlier in ileal mucosa or blood, consistent with an intestinal mucosal origin.

Library creation used the immunoSEQ multiplex PCR assay. In most patients, genomic DNA was isolated using the Qiagen DNeasy Blood and Tissue Kit and sent frozen to Adaptive Biotechnologies for TCR sequencing. For most patients, genomic DNA was subjected to high-throughput TCR-beta CDR3 sequencing by Adaptive Biotechnologies. The study's own analysis went as follows. TCR sequencing data were retrieved from Adaptive's ImmunoSEQ software for some 17 patients, whereas a few other patients were processed with MiXCR and VDJtools. To correct CD4 versus CD8 sorting errors, sequences present in both subsets at a frequency ratio below 5:1 were removed. Because the origin of CDR3 nucleotide sequences shared between donor and recipient could not be assigned, those sequences were removed. At least 2-fold expansion over unstimulated cells and a minimum CFSE-low frequency of 0.002% (template counts) or 0.001% (read counts) were required for clones to be classified as alloreactive. Clones were considered mappable if detected in sequenced pre-transplant spleen, lymph node, or MLR CFSE-low populations of the donor or recipient. The cumulative frequency of alloreactive clones was calculated as a percentage of all sequences, weighted by copy number. Held by TCRdb, this immuneACCESS table contains in-frame sequences only and omits some clones. Under half of the omission traces to an unresolved V gene where checked; the cause of the rest is unknown. Clone size and V and J calls were adopted from that table, with D and trimming inferred from the DNA. This sample comprises approximately 78,000 clones, around 86% of them detected only once. The ten largest account for approximately 8% of the sample.

In the paper's terms, the time point label means: cells obtained before transplantation from donor or recipient. CD3+CD4+ and CD3+CD8+ populations were FACS-sorted from unstimulated pre-transplant donor and recipient cells taken from spleen or lymph nodes. Here the sequenced sample was unstimulated CD8+ T cells sorted from spleen or lymph node cells, taken before transplant. The clonotype originates from a human donor who was the organ donor for an intestinal transplant. In this chain, TRBV28 is recombined with TRBJ2-7; too little of a D gene remains to name it. CDR3 protein: CASSSPLKSEQYF. The DNA reads TGTGCCAGCAGTTCCCCGTTGAAGTCCGAGCAGTACTTC.